This passage covers 10 T cell receptor beta chains from one sample sequenced in a study of T cell responses to AZD1222 COVID-19 vaccine. Sequencing was performed with immunoSEQ multiplex PCR; in TCRdb, only in-frame clones are kept and a portion is missing. The data contain around 120,000 clones, 80% to 90% of them singletons. Specimen: peripheral blood, collected on day 0 of MenACWY control vaccination. These receptors were collected from an adult in good health.

The V gene is TRBV7-2, the J gene TRBJ1-1; the match to TRBD1 covers 8 bases. Germline V gene sequence: CDR1 SGHTA, CDR2 FQGNSA. The CDR3 length is 14 residues. Unmatched junction bases numbered 6, after V lost 4 bases and J lost 5 bases. In DNA, the CDR3 is TGTGCCAGCAGCTCAGGGGGCTTTAGGACTGAAGCTTTCTTT. Translating gives CASSSGGFRTEAFF.

This clone was seen a handful of times. This chain joins TRBV18 and TRBJ2-7; 8 bases agree with TRBD1. CDR3 size: 14 residues. Per the germline V gene, CDR1 is KGHSH and CDR2 is LQKENI. With 2 bases clipped from V and 3 bases from J, the junction kept 3 bases outside the gene matches. As DNA, the CDR3 is TGTGCCAGCTCACCATACGACAGGGGCTACGAGCAGTACTTC. This sequence encodes CASSPYDRGYEQYF.

The rearrangement uses TRBV19 and TRBJ1-1, with D tentatively TRBD1 (5 bases). Looked up from germline, CDR1 is LNHDA and CDR2 is SQIVND (reference sequence). CDR3 length: 14 amino acids. V was clipped by 7 bases and J by 0 bases, with 12 bases between them. CDR3: CASMGPYLNTEAFF. The CDR3 DNA follows: TGTGCCAGTATGGGGCCCTATCTGAACACTGAAGCTTTCTTT.

This clone was observed a handful of times. The V and J genes are TRBV24-1 and TRBJ2-3; weak D call: TRBD1 (6 bases). The germline gives CDR1 KGHDR, CDR2 SFDVKD. This CDR3 comprises 17 residues. The ends were cut back, 0 bases at V and 2 bases at J, with 14 bases in the middle. CDR3 coding DNA: TGTGCCACCAGTGATTTGGTCGGGGACACATTCACAGATACGCAGTATTTT. This gives the protein CATSDLVGDTFTDTQYF.

The chain has TRBV19 and TRBJ1-3; D remains unclear. Trimming cost V 3 bases and J 0 bases, with 9 bases left between them. The CDR3 sequence is 15 residues long. Germline V CDR1 and CDR2: LNHDA, SQIVND (reference sequence). The CDR3 sequence is CASSIRSSSGNTIYF. In nucleotides, the CDR3 is TGTGCCAGTAGTATTCGGTCGAGCTCTGGAAACACCATATATTTT.

The V call is TRBV30, the J call TRBJ2-3, with 13 bases that match TRBD2. CDR3 length: 16 residues. CDR1 is GTSNPN and CDR2 is SVGIG in the germline V gene (reference sequence). V shed 2 bases, J shed 4 bases, and the junction held 6 bases outside the gene matches. CDR3 DNA sequence: TGTGCCTGGAGTACGGGACTAGCGGGGTTAGCAGATACGCAGTATTTT. Protein: CAWSTGLAGLADTQYF.

This chain links TRBV11-2 with TRBJ1-1; tentatively, D is TRBD1 (6 bases). Between the trimmed V and J ends, which lost 0 bases and 0 bases, there was a span of 8 bases. Per the germline V gene, CDR1 is SGHAT and CDR2 is FQNNGV. The CDR3 is 15 residues long. The CDR3 nucleotides are TGTGCCAGCAGCTTAGATGGACAGTTGAACACTGAAGCTTTCTTT. Translation: CASSLDGQLNTEAFF.

The chain uses TRBV2 and TRBJ1-3, with TRBD1 as a possible D gene (5 bases). CDR3 length: 16 residues. Germline-derived CDR1 and CDR2 are SNHLY and FYNNEI. Trimming took off 7 bases at V and 0 bases at J, with 16 bases between the two ends. The CDR3 loop reads CASTGQTLSSGNTIYF. CDR3 nucleotide sequence: TGTGCCAGCACGGGGCAGACCTTATCCTCTGGAAACACCATATATTTT.

J is TRBJ2-7 and V is TRBV15; tentatively, D is TRBD1 or TRBD2 (7 bases each). This CDR3 contains 14 residues. The germline V and J ends were trimmed by 3 bases and 5 bases, with 14 bases remaining between them. Germline V gene data show CDR1 as LNHNV and CDR2 as YYDKDF (reference sequence). CDR3 nucleotides: TGTGCCACCAGCAGGACAGGGAGGGGTGACGAGCAGTACTTC. This codes for CATSRTGRGDEQYF.

The rearrangement joins TRBV5-6 to TRBJ2-7; 10 bases are shared with TRBD2. The CDR3 runs to 15 residues. Germline lookup yields CDR1 SGHDT and CDR2 YYEEEE. V shed 0 bases, J shed 4 bases, and the junction held 4 bases outside the gene matches. The CDR3 protein is CASSLVAGGGYEQYF. The DNA of the CDR3 is TGTGCCAGCAGCTTGGTAGCGGGGGGAGGGTACGAGCAGTACTTC. Full variable domain (missing parts from reference TRBV5-6 and TRBJ2-7): DAGVTQSPTHLIKTRGQQVTLRCSPKSGHDTVSWYQQALGQGPQFIFQYYEEEERQRGNFPDRFSGHQFPNYSSELNVNALLLGDSALYLCASSLVAGGGYEQYFGPGTRLTVT.